This T cell receptor (beta chain) is from a study of cytomegalovirus exposure and HLA in healthy donors (dated 2017 in TCRdb). A note on the overall study: In an earlier analysis of under 600 of the donors, about 270 Gb of sequence data and roughly 100 million unique TCR beta sequences from about 179 million T cells were reported. Donor age, sex, ethnicity and CMV serostatus were compiled alongside the repertoire data. Several DR-DQ haplotypes were treated as single units for association and clustering because of strong linkage in the cohort. The study used immunosequencing to profile the T cell repertoires of approximately 640 subjects and linked those repertoires to cytomegalovirus serostatus. An early release covering just under 650 HLA-typed donors comprised roughly 300 gigabases of sequencing data and approximately 85 million unique TCR sequences. HLA typing included class I and class II loci at four-digit resolution. A later analysis re-examined previously published TCR beta repertoires from just over 650 donors and added high-resolution HLA genotyping to investigate patterns of TCR occurrence. On average, about 200,000 unique TCR beta nucleotide sequences were sequenced per donor among roughly 430 genotyped donors of the cohort, with roughly 18% of those sequences being non-productive. A later genetic analysis used genome-wide SNP genotypes for about 60% of the roughly 670 donors, treating that subset as a discovery cohort. To decide whether each TCR beta V gene segment behaved as functional or pseudogenic, an earlier analysis of fewer than 750 of the donors relied on high-throughput TCR beta sequencing. The study combined high-throughput TCR immunosequencing, statistical association of individual TCRs with disease status, and machine learning to predict cytomegalovirus infection status. The genetic ancestry cluster associated with self-reported Caucasian donors included 81% of the 398 genotyped donors. Typing coverage varied by locus: roughly 629-630 donors for A, B, C, DRB1 and DQB1; approximately 560 for DQA1; nearly 610 for DPA1; about 450 for DPB1. In the later analysis, no new phenotypic data were used to find candidate immune exposures; instead, reliance was placed on TCR beta sequences and their occurrence across donors. The study aimed to test whether cataloging public T cell receptors could reveal signatures of past pathogen exposure. Every repertoire in the discovery cohort had been generated on one and the same sequencing platform. Along with the approximately 670-subject first cohort, a separate validation cohort of about 110 different subjects was used. Broad study findings and their caveats: A group of highly shared sequence variants was considered likely to be a technical artifact of the sequencing pipeline. In a later genetic analysis, fewer N-insertions in productive TCRs were reported among donors in an Asian-associated ancestry cluster than the 666-donor mean. Across donors, most TCR sequences were observed very rarely, whereas some public TCRs were present in many individuals. In the study, 150 to 200 TCR beta chains were listed as associated with cytomegalovirus. A later genetic analysis associated a missense DCLRE1C variant with V-gene and J-gene trimming of TCR beta chains, and an independent cohort replicated the association. Several of the top co-occurrence clusters appeared to be linked to parvovirus B19, influenza, CMV and Epstein-Barr virus, according to a later analysis. This cohort had only TCR beta chains sequenced, and the lack of alpha or paired-chain data limited which features could be detected. Correlated functional status among segregating V segments might reflect linkage disequilibrium, but an unknown experimental factor could not be ruled out. CMV serostatus was the only immune exposure information available for the cohort. In a later analysis, 15,000 to 20,000 TCR beta sequences were associated with specific HLA alleles at a false discovery rate of 0.05. In a later analysis, HLA-associated TCR beta chains showed more clonal expansion and lower generation probabilities than non-associated chains that were equally common. In a later analysis, the rate of TCR association differed among HLA loci, with DRB1 alleles having the most associated TCRs and HLA-C alleles having the fewest. In an earlier analysis of 587 of the donors, most TCR beta V segments appeared in productive rearrangements about 87% or about 30% of the time, broadly matching IMGT annotations. The authors suggested that the approach could potentially be extended to other disease states and immunological phenotypes. Because the 87-base-pair reads could not distinguish some IMGT-functional V segments, including TRBV6-2 and TRBV6-3, those segments were excluded. The classifier was reported to diagnose cytomegalovirus status with high specificity and sensitivity in both the original and validation cohorts. Because counts were too low, seventeen rarely observed V segments, including chromosome 9 orphons, were left out of the earlier analysis of a few hundred of the donors. In vitro tests confirmed that three of the cytomegalovirus-associated TCR beta chains recognize cytomegalovirus antigens. Roughly uniform sequencing depth across donors was assumed in presence/absence analyses, although this assumption may not hold. Most CMV-associated TCR beta chains appeared to be HLA-restricted in a later analysis, and the HLA associations seemed to be driven largely by CMV exposure. Because some donors lacked HLA typing at each locus, the association tests relied only on the typed subset. Strong co-occurrence of HLA alleles, especially DR and DQ, made assigning TCR associations to individual alleles difficult. A further reported finding was that TCR beta sequences accurately predicted the HLA-A and HLA-B alleles for most subjects in the first cohort.

The receptor library was made with the immunoSEQ multiplex PCR assay. The multiplex PCR relied on a mix of 60 forward primers for TCR Vbeta segments and 13 reverse primers for TCR Jbeta segments. A multiplex PCR assay on genomic DNA amplified the CDR3 region of rearranged TCR beta genes. The Illumina HiSeq System was used to sequence the amplified TCR beta libraries as 87-base-pair reads. The source study handled its data this way. A later analysis counted approximately 74 million unique TCR beta chains across the 666 repertoires, and roughly 11 million of these chains were shared by at least two donors. A nearest-neighbor algorithm error-corrected the raw reads and collapsed the reads into unique sequences, merging closely related sequences to remove PCR and sequencing errors. V, D and J gene segments were assigned by aligning CDR3 sequences to IMGT reference sequences. For a sequence to be retained, at least a six-nucleotide match to both a V gene segment and a J gene segment was required. A rearrangement counted as productive if the CDR3 had no stop codons and remained in frame with V and J, and every other rearrangement counted as non-productive. Following IMGT convention, CDR3 was defined as the stretch from the second conserved V-encoded cysteine to the conserved J-encoded phenylalanine. Sequences without an unambiguous match to a single V gene segment were excluded from the earlier analysis of approximately 560 of the donors. In an earlier analysis of approximately 560 of the donors, a V segment was called functional when productive rearrangements were above 56.7%, and segregating when the standard deviation between donors exceeded 5%. A statistical classification framework was built for diagnosing cytomegalovirus status from the catalog of TCR beta chain sequences. In a later analysis, V and J genes were assigned by comparing TCR nucleotide sequences against IMGT/GENE-DB human TR gene sequences. Using the TCRdist pipeline, a later analysis assigned CDR3 sequences along with most-parsimonious VDJ recombination scenarios. In a later analysis, each TCR beta chain was defined by its CDR3 amino acid sequence together with its V-gene family, and reads without a unique V-gene family were excluded. As a way to deal with suspected cross-contamination and a sequencing artifact, a later analysis dropped hundreds of nucleotide sequences that were highly shared and had low generation probability. In a later analysis, a clonal expansion index for each public chain was calculated from normalized within-repertoire ranks of inferred template counts. In a later analysis, generation probabilities were computed using a VDJ recombination model fitted to out-of-frame rearrangements, and the results were checked against IGoR. In a later analysis, hypergeometric tests were used to score TCR-TCR, TCR-HLA and TCR-CMV co-occurrence, with a repertoire-size bias correction applied to TCR pairs. A later analysis estimated false discovery rates by permuting HLA or CMV assignments 20 times. A later analysis grouped co-occurring TCRs with DBSCAN, adding TCRdist sequence similarity when clustering within HLA-allele-positive subsets. For co-occurrence clustering, repertoires with fewer than 30,000 or more than 120,000 public chains were excluded, along with roughly 5 repertoires with anomalous nucleotide sharing. TCRdb stores this immuneACCESS table with in-frame sequences only. Part of the clones is absent; in the studies checked, under half of the shortfall reflects unresolved V genes, and no reason is known for the rest. V and J calls and clone size are copied from that table; D and trimming were computed from the DNA. The sample yields 100,000 to 150,000 clones; roughly 15% were counted once. Clones ranked in the top ten supply about 3% of the sample.

The cysteine opens and the phenylalanine closes a CDR3 of 12 amino acids. Only CDR3 DNA is held: 36 bases, read in frame from base 1. The cohort consisted of some 670 healthy bone marrow donors. At the time of sampling, every cohort member was nominally healthy, though immune exposures that went unrecorded were likely present. The donor tested CMV seropositive, placing the donor among the 289 seropositive members of the cohort. A peripheral blood sample was provided by each donor, and peripheral blood mononuclear cells were used for TCR beta sequencing. The Qiagen DNeasy Blood Extraction Kit was used to extract genomic DNA from the blood cell samples. Concerning this clone itself: Which antigen it targets is not known. Per-base qualities were not stored, and no clone one base away is much larger.

The sequence was collected from a female donor in good health and CMV-seropositive. Sequences were obtained from PBMCs. The sequence links TRBV21-1 to TRBJ2-7; TRBD2 is taken as the D call from the table, unchecked against the DNA. TRBV21-1 is a pseudogene segment. The CDR3 region: CASSGRGYEQYF. The DNA sequence is given as TGTGCCAGCAGCGGCAGAGGATACGAGCAGTACTTC.